This T cell receptor (beta chain) originates from a study of spatial heterogeneity in lung cancer. Trimming took 1 base from V and 3 from J, leaving 9 bases between them. CDR3 size: 14 residues. Germline values: CDR1 MNHEY, CDR2 SVGEGT. On this clonotype: Its antigen remains unknown.

Time point denoted: sample taken at primary tumor resection. No cell sorting; template was whole RNA from tumor, lung tissue or PBMC. Study-wide findings and caveats: The study found ubiquitous expanded tumor TCRs in blood more at resection than follow-up.

TCRdb re-called the 5' RACE reads with MiXCR, one entry per CDR3 protein. The table lists 90,000 to 95,000 distinct CDR3 sequences, 10% to 15% of them singletons. The receptor was isolated from a male donor with early-stage non-small cell lung cancer. The input for sequencing was PBMCs, taken at surgery. The chain is built from TRBV6-2 or TRBV6-3 and TRBJ2-5; TRBD1 or TRBD2 may be the D gene (5 bases each). The CDR3: CASSYFGTKETQYF. The CDR3 nucleotides are TGTGCCAGCAGTTACTTCGGGACCAAAGAGACCCAGTACTTC.